This T cell receptor beta chain is from a study of spatial heterogeneity in lung cancer. As for the study in general: Consistently, beta-chain sequences turned up in larger numbers than alpha-chain sequences did.

This clonotype was detected many times. For a library built for alpha chains, this beta chain is a stray read; little rests on its size. TCRdb reanalysed the 5' RACE reads using MiXCR and keeps one entry per CDR3 protein. The repertoire has approximately 13,000 distinct CDR3 sequences, 5% to 6% of them found once; the top ten carry about two fifths. Stated time point: sample taken at primary tumor resection. The input material, whole RNA from tumor, nontumor lung or frozen PBMC, was sequenced unsorted. The CDR3 is 16 amino acids. This receptor was identified in a human donor with early-stage non-small cell lung cancer. The J gene is TRBJ2-7, the V gene TRBV21-1; TRBD2 is the table's D call, not checked against the DNA. TRBV21-1 represents a pseudogene. Sequenced here: lung tumor tissue, sampled at surgery. The CDR3 DNA reads TGTGCCAGCACCTACGCCGGACTAGCGAATACCTACGAGCAGTACGTC. This encodes CASTYAGLANTYEQYV.